These 20 T cell receptor beta chains came from one sample sequenced in a study of blood T cell repertoires in COVID-19. Method: immunoSEQ multiplex PCR; TCRdb's copy keeps in-frame clones and lacks some. The table records 210,000 or so clones, about 84% of them present only once. Specimen: peripheral blood. These receptors all stem from a woman aged 80 or older with COVID-19, enrolled during active disease.

This clone was seen a few times. J is TRBJ2-3 and V is TRBV19; D is possibly TRBD1 (5 bases). V gave up 7 bases and J gave up 0 bases, with 14 bases separating them. CDR3 length equals 15 residues. CDR1 is LNHDA and CDR2 is SQIVND in the germline V gene (reference sequence). The CDR3 region has the DNA TGTGCCAGTAAACAGGCTCCCACTAGCACAGATACGCAGTATTTT. Encoded protein: CASKQAPTSTDTQYF.

The rearrangement uses TRBV3-1 (or the pseudogene TRBV3-2) and TRBJ1-3; 10 bases agree with TRBD1. The CDR3 has 15 amino acids. V gave up 4 bases and J gave up 2 bases; unmatched junction bases: 2. Germline V CDR1 and CDR2: LGHDT, YNNKEL (reference sequence). Here the CDR3 reads CASSPTGGTGNTIYF. In DNA, the CDR3 is TGTGCCAGCAGCCCGACAGGGGGCACTGGAAACACCATATATTTT.

The chain employs TRBV10-3 and TRBJ2-7, with TRBD1 identical over 8 bases. V lost 10 bases to trimming and J lost 3 bases; unmatched junction nucleotides: 14. Germline assignment: CDR1 ENHRY and CDR2 SYGVKD. The CDR3 length is 15 residues. The DNA of the CDR3 is TGTGCCACCGGGCCCGGAGGACAGGGCCGCTACGAGCAGTACTTC. Its translation is CATGPGGQGRYEQYF.

The chain recombines TRBV5-1 with TRBJ1-1, with a tentative D call TRBD1 (5 bases). Germline-derived CDR1 and CDR2 are SGHRS and YFSETQ. The CDR3 is 16 residues long. Between the trimmed V and J ends, which lost 1 base and 1 base, there was a span of 14 bases. The CDR3 here is CASSLQQGFTNTEAFF. DNA for the CDR3: TGCGCCAGCAGCTTGCAGCAGGGATTCACGAACACTGAAGCTTTCTTT.

The V and J genes are TRBV1 and TRBJ1-5. TRBV1 is labeled a pseudogene. This CDR3 region has 17 residues. The CDR3 reads CTSSPQGRRGNRQPQHF. DNA of the CDR3: TGCACCAGCAGCCCCCAGGGCAGGCGGGGAAATCGTCAGCCCCAGCATTTT.

The chain employs TRBV14 and TRBJ1-2; 9 bases align to TRBD1. Trimming took 3 bases from V and 8 from J; bases not matched to a gene: 7. Looked up from germline, CDR1 is SGHDN and CDR2 is FVKESK. The CDR3 runs to 14 residues. The CDR3 coding sequence is TGTGCCAGCAGCCAGGGACAGGGAAGTTACGGCTACACCTTC. Encoded protein: CASSQGQGSYGYTF.

The rearrangement links TRBV5-1 to TRBJ1-1; D possibly corresponds to TRBD1 (5 bases). The CDR3 has 15 residues. Trimming took off 0 bases at V and 5 bases at J, with 14 bases between the two ends. Germline V CDR1 and CDR2: SGHRS, YFSETQ. The CDR3 spells CASSLARGSRTEAFF. Written as DNA, the CDR3 is TGCGCCAGCAGCTTGGCCCGGGGGAGCAGGACTGAAGCTTTCTTT. Looking up the rest from reference TRBV5-1 and TRBJ1-1 gives the full variable domain: KAGVTQTPRYLIKTRGQQVTLSCSPISGHRSVSWYQQTPGQGLQFLFEYFSETQRNKGNFPGRFSGRQFSNSRSEMNVSTLELGDSALYLCASSLARGSRTEAFFGQGTRLTVV.

The chain couples TRBV2 to TRBJ2-1, with 7 bases matching TRBD2. Trimming cost V 4 bases and J 0 bases; bases outside gene matches: 6. The length of the CDR3 is 16 residues. Germline V gene data show CDR1 as SNHLY and CDR2 as FYNNEI. CDR3 sequence: CASSVERGYSYNEQFF. CDR3 nucleotides: TGTGCCAGCAGTGTAGAGCGGGGATACTCCTACAATGAGCAGTTCTTC.

The chain carries TRBV3-1 (or the pseudogene TRBV3-2) and TRBJ2-7; weak D call: TRBD2 (6 bases). V lost 1 base and J 4 bases, leaving 11 bases between the germline ends. This CDR3 contains 14 residues. Germline V gene lookup returns CDR1 LGHDT and CDR2 YNNKEL (reference sequence). CDR3 loop: CASSQAGAVYEQYF. The CDR3 nucleotides are TGTGCCAGCAGCCAAGCGGGAGCCGTTTACGAGCAGTACTTC.

The J gene is TRBJ2-1, the V gene TRBV4-2, with 10 bases identical to TRBD2. The germline V gene has CDR1 LGHNA and CDR2 YNFKEQ. The CDR3 contains 16 residues. The V and J ends lost 2 bases and 8 bases, in that order; junction bases with no gene match: 9. This CDR3 is CASSQTGSAGGYEQFF. In DNA, the CDR3 is TGTGCCAGCAGCCAAACGGGGTCAGCGGGAGGGTATGAGCAGTTCTTC.

The genes are TRBV2 and TRBJ2-1, with TRBD1 matching 7 bases. Germline values: CDR1 SNHLY, CDR2 FYNNEI. The CDR3 extends over 13 amino acids. J was trimmed by 10 bases and V by 9 bases; bases with no gene match: 12. CDR3 bases: TGTGCCAGTCAGGGGGTCGGGGACATAGAGCAGTTCTTC. It is translated as CASQGVGDIEQFF.

The chain joins TRBV7-9 to TRBJ1-6; 7 nucleotides line up with TRBD1. The CDR3 runs to 15 residues. Trimming at V came to 5 bases and at J to 4 bases, leaving 5 bases not matched to a gene. Germline V gene sequence: CDR1 SEHNR, CDR2 FQNEAQ (reference sequence). CDR3 DNA sequence: TGTGCCAGCAGCGACGGACAGGCTTATAATTCACCCCTCCACTTT. Its protein is CASSDGQAYNSPLHF. The full variable domain, completed using reference TRBV7-9 and TRBJ1-6, is DTGVSQNPRHKITKRGQNVTFRCDPISEHNRLYWYRQTLGQGPEFLTYFQNEAQLEKSRLLSDRFSAERPKGSFSTLEIQRTEQGDSAMYLCASSDGQAYNSPLHFGNGTRLTVT.

The rearrangement joins TRBV5-1 to TRBJ1-1; D may be TRBD1 (5 bases). V was shortened by 4 bases and J by 1 base, with 11 bases between the two germline ends. From germline, CDR1 is SGHRS and CDR2 YFSETQ. This CDR3 is built from 14 residues. CDR3 nucleotide sequence: TGCGCCAGCAGCCCGGACGGGGGGAACACTGAAGCTTTCTTT. It specifies CASSPDGGNTEAFF.

The V gene is TRBV10-3, the J gene TRBJ2-2; perhaps TRBD1 as D (6 bases). V lost 9 bases and J lost 6, with 20 bases in between. Germline V gives CDR1 ENHRY, CDR2 SYGVKD. CDR3 length: 15 residues. CDR3 sequence (DNA): TGTGCCATTAGCCCGGGACAAGCCCGGGCCGGGGAGCTGTTTTTT. It specifies CAISPGQARAGELFF.

This clone was detected once. The rearrangement links TRBV27 to TRBJ1-4, with a possible D match to TRBD1 (6 bases). This CDR3 has 20 residues. Germline V gene sequence: CDR1 MNHEY, CDR2 SMNVEV (reference sequence). V was cut by 0 bases and J by 3 bases, with 23 bases left in between. CDR3 sequence: CASSLSLSGHRLSPNEKLFF. CDR3 sequence (DNA): TGTGCCAGCAGTTTATCCCTCTCGGGACACCGCCTTTCACCTAATGAAAAACTGTTTTTT.

The V gene is TRBV27, the J gene TRBJ2-2, with D perhaps matching TRBD1 (6 bases). V lost 6 bases to trimming and J lost 5 bases, with 13 bases between them. Germline CDR1 is MNHEY and CDR2 is SMNVEV (reference sequence). The CDR3 runs to 14 residues. The CDR3 bases are TGTGCCAGCAGCCACAGGGAAGGAACCGGGGAGCTGTTTTTT. Translating it yields CASSHREGTGELFF.

This clone has more than one count but fewer than ten. The rearrangement uses TRBV5-5 and TRBJ1-5; 8 nucleotides align to TRBD1. The CDR3 is made up of 15 amino acids. The germline V gene has CDR1 SGHKS and CDR2 YYEKEE (reference sequence). J lost 6 bases, V lost 0 bases, and 5 bases had no gene match. The DNA for the CDR3 is TGTGCCAGCAGCTTGGGGACAGGGATCGTTCAGCCCCAGCATTTT. Translation gives CASSLGTGIVQPQHF.

This clone came up once. The rearrangement uses TRBV7-2 and TRBJ2-7, with 8 positions matching TRBD1. From germline, CDR1 is SGHTA and CDR2 FQGNSA. The CDR3 is made up of 16 amino acids. V shed 1 base, J shed 4 bases, and the junction held 9 bases outside the gene matches. The CDR3 DNA reads TGTGCCAGCAGCTTAGGGCCCAGGACAGGGTCTTACGAGCAGTACTTC. As protein: CASSLGPRTGSYEQYF.

This clone occurred a few times. The rearrangement uses TRBV18 and TRBJ1-1; D unresolved. V was clipped by 5 bases and J by 4 bases, with 14 bases between them. The CDR3 runs to 14 residues. CDR1 KGHSH and CDR2 LQKENI come from the germline V gene. CDR3 protein: CASSANRVTTEAFF. The CDR3 bases are TGTGCCAGCTCAGCGAACCGGGTAACCACTGAAGCTTTCTTT.

The chain carries TRBV6-6 and TRBJ2-1; TRBD2 aligns across 12 bases. With 3 bases clipped from V and 4 bases from J, the junction kept 4 bases outside the gene matches. This CDR3 region has 16 residues. Looked up from germline, CDR1 is MNHNY and CDR2 is SVGAGI (reference sequence). This chain's CDR3 is CASSYRTSGTYNEQFF. The DNA of the CDR3 is TGTGCCAGCAGTTATAGGACTAGCGGGACATACAATGAGCAGTTCTTC.